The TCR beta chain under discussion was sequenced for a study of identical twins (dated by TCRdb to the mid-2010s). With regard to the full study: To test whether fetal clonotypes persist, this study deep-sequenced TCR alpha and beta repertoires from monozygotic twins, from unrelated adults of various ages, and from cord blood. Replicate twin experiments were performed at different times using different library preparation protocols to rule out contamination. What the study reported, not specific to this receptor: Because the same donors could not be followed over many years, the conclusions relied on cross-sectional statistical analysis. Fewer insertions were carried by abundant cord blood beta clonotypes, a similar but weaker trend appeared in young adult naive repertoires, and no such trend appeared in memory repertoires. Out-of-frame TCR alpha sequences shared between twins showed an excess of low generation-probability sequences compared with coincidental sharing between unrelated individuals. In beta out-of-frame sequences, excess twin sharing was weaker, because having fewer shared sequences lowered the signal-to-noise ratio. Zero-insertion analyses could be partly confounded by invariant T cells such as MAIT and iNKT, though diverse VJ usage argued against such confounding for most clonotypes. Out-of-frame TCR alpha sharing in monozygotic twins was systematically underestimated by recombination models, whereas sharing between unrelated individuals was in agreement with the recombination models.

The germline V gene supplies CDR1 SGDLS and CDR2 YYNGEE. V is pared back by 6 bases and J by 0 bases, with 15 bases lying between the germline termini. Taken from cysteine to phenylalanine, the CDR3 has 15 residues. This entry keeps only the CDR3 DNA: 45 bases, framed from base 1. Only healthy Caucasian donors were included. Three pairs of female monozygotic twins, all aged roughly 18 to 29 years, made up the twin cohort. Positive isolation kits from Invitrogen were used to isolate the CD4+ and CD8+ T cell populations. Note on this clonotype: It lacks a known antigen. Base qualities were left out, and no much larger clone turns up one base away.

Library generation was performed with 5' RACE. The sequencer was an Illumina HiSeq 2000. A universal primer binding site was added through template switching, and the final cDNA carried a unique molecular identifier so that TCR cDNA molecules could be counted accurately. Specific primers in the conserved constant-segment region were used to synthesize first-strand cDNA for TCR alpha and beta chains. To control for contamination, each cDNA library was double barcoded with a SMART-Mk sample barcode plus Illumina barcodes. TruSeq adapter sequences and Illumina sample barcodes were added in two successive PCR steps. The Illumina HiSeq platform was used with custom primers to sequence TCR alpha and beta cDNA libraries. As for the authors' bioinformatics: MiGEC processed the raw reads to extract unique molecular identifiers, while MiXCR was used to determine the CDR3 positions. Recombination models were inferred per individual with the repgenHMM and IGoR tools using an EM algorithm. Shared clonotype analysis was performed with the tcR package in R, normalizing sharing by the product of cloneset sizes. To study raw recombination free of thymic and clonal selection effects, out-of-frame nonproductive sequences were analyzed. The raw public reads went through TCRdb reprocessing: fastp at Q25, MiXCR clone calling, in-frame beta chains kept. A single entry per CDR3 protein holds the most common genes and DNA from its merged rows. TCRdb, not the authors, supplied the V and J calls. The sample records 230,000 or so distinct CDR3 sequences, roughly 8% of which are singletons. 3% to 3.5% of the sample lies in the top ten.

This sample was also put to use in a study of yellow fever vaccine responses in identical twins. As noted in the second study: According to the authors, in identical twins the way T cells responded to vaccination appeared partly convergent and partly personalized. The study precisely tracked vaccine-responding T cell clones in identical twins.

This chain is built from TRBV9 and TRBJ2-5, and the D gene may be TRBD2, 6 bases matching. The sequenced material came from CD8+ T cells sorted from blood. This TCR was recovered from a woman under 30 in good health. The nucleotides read TGTGCCAGCACGAGGGAGGCGGGGTACCAAGAGACCCAGTACTTC. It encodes CASTREAGYQETQYF. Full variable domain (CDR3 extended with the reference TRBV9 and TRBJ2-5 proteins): DSGVTQTPKHLITATGQRVTLRCSPRSGDLSVYWYQQSLDQGLQFLIQYYNGEERAKGNILERFSAQQFPDLHSELNLSSLELGDSALYFCASTREAGYQETQYFGPGTRLLVL.